This T cell receptor beta chain is from a study of T cells in Graves' hyperthyroidism and ophthalmopathy. Amplified TCR beta CDR3 regions derived from RNA transcripts. The TCR CDR3 first-round RT-PCR relied on the HTBI primer set. TCRdb recomputed calls from the multiplex PCR reads with MiXCR, one row per CDR3 protein. This sample has about 600,000 distinct CDR3 sequences, with 14% found just once. A single count supports this clonotype. The germline V gene encodes CDR1 DFQATT and CDR2 SNEGSKA (reference sequence). J gave up 3 bases and V 6 bases, and 9 bases lay outside the gene matches. CDR3 length equals 14 residues.

V and J are TRBV20-1 and TRBJ2-7; 9 bases are a match to TRBD2. Sequenced: blood. The receptor was isolated from a woman aged 18-30 years with Graves' ophthalmopathy. The CDR3 coding sequence is TGCAGTGCGCGAGCGGGAGGTCTACTCTACGAGCAGTACTTC. It translates to CSARAGGLLYEQYF.